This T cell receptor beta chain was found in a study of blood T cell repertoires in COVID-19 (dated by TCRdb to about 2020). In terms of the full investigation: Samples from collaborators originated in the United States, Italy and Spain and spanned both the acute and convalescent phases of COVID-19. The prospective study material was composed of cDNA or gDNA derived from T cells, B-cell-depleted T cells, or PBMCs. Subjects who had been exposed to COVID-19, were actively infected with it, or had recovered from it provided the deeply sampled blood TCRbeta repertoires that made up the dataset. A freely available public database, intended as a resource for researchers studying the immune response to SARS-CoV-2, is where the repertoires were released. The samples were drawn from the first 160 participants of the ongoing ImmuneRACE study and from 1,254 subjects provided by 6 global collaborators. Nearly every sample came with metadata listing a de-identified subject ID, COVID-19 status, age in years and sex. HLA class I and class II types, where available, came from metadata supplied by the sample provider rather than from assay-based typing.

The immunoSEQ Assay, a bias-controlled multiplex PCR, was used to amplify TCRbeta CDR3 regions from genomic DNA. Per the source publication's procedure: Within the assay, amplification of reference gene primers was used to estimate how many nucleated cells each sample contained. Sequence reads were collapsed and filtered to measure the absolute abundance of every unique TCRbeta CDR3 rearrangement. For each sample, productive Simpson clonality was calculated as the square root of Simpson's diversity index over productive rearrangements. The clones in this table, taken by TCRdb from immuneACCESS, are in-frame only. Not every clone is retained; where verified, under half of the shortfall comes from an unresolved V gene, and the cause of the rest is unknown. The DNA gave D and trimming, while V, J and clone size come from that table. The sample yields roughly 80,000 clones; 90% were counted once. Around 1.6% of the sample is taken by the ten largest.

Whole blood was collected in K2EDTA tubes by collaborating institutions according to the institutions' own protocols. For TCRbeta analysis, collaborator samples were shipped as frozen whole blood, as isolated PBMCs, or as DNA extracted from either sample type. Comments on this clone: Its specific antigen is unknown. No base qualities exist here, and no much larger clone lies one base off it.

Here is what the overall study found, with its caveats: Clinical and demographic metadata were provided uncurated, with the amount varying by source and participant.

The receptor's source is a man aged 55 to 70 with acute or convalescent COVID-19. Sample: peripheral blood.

CDR3 sequence: CASSLEGISYEQYF. The bases are TGTGCCAGCAGCTTAGAGGGGATCTCCTACGAGCAGTACTTC. The sequence links TRBV7-2 to TRBJ2-7; a tentative D call is TRBD1 (5 bases match). Relative to germline, V is 1 base shorter and J is 0 bases shorter, with 7 bases between their ends. The CDR3 sequence holds 14 residues, the cysteine and phenylalanine included. Solely the CDR3 DNA is kept, with 42 bases framed from the first base. CDR1 and CDR2, per the germline V gene, are SGHTA and FQGNSA.